The next 9 T cell receptor beta chains were all read from a single sample in a study of T cells in tumors after PD-1 blockade. The table came from immunoSEQ multiplex PCR; TCRdb's copy has only in-frame clones and leaves some out. The sample yields around 35,000 clones, 73% seen once. The sample was PBMCs, taken after anti-PD-1 treatment. The source is a human donor with basal cell carcinoma.

The chain combines TRBV2 with TRBJ2-7, with TRBD1 matching over 8 bases. Germline values: CDR1 SNHLY, CDR2 FYNNEI. This CDR3 contains 14 residues. V lost 8 bases, J lost 4 bases, and 10 bases stayed unmatched. CDR3 coding DNA: TGTGCCAGCGGAGGGACAGGAGGTTGGTACGAGCAGTACTTC. Translation: CASGGTGGWYEQYF. The entire variable domain, with the rest obtained from reference TRBV2 and TRBJ2-7, is as follows: EPEVTQTPSHQVTQMGQEVILRCVPISNHLYFYWYRQILGQKVEFLVSFYNNEISEKSEIFDDQFSVERPDGSNFTLKIRSTKLEDSAMYFCASGGTGGWYEQYFGPGTRLTVT.

The chain combines TRBV5-4 with TRBJ1-2; no definite D call. Trimming took off 0 bases at V and 6 bases at J, with 6 bases between the two ends. There are 12 residues in the CDR3. The germline CDR1 and CDR2 sequences are SGHNT and YYREEE (reference sequence). Here the CDR3 DNA reads TGTGCCAGCAGCTTGGTTAAAGATGGCTACACCTTC. Its protein product is CASSLVKDGYTF.

This clone was picked up a small number of times. The rearrangement joins TRBV7-9 to TRBJ1-6; D call uncertain. The CDR3 covers 14 residues. Per the germline V gene, CDR1 is SEHNR and CDR2 is FQNEAQ (reference sequence). The V end lost 5 bases, the J end lost 10 bases, and 15 bases lay between the germline ends. CDR3 DNA sequence: TGTGCCAGCAGCCCTTCTGGGGTAAACTCACCCCTCCACTTT. Amino acid sequence: CASSPSGVNSPLHF.

This chain uses TRBV7-9 with TRBJ1-2; possibly TRBD1 for D (5 bases). The CDR3 totals 14 residues. V shed 4 bases and J shed 8 bases, with 17 bases lying between them. CDR1 and CDR2 from the germline V gene are SEHNR and FQNEAQ (reference sequence). CDR3 in amino acids: CASSSAGTPLGYTF. The CDR3 coding sequence is TGTGCCAGCAGCTCCGCCGGGACTCCACTCGGCTACACCTTC.

The chain combines TRBV4-3 with TRBJ2-4; TRBD2 aligns across 7 bases. Germline V gene data show CDR1 as LGHNA and CDR2 as YSLEER. With 1 base clipped from V and 4 bases from J, the junction kept 1 base outside the gene matches. The CDR3 is 14 residues long. CDR3 nucleotide sequence: TGCGCCAGCAGCCAAGGGGAGGGTAAAAACATTCAGTACTTC. It codes for CASSQGEGKNIQYF.

This chain joins TRBV5-6 and TRBJ2-2; TRBD2 agrees at 10 bases. V trimming: 3 bases; J trimming: 4 bases; junction bases outside the gene matches: 9. This CDR3 spans 17 amino acids. From germline, CDR1 is SGHDT and CDR2 YYEEEE. CDR3 DNA: TGTGCCAGCAGCTACATTGGACTAGCGGATTTCACCGGGGAGCTGTTTTTT. It yields the protein CASSYIGLADFTGELFF.

The genes are TRBV5-1 and TRBJ2-5; D uncertain. CDR3 length equals 14 residues. Germline values: CDR1 SGHRS, CDR2 YFSETQ. V was clipped by 5 bases and J by 5 bases, with 16 bases between them. CDR3 DNA sequence: TGCGCCAGCAGAGAGCCATTTGGTCCCGAGACCCAGTACTTC. This sequence encodes CASREPFGPETQYF.

The V gene is TRBV19, the J gene TRBJ2-3, with a possible D match to TRBD2 (6 bases). V dropped 10 bases and J dropped 3 bases, with 17 bases sitting between them. The CDR3 is 14 amino acids. Germline-derived CDR1 and CDR2 are LNHDA and SQIVND (reference sequence). The CDR3: CATRDAGRTDTQYF. The CDR3 bases are TGTGCCACCAGGGACGCCGGGAGAACAGATACGCAGTATTTT.

This clone was detected once. V and J are TRBV12-3 or TRBV12-4 and TRBJ1-6; D is perhaps TRBD1 (5 bases). The CDR3 sequence is 13 residues long. V was shortened by 2 bases and J by 10 bases, with 9 bases between the two germline ends. In nucleotides, the CDR3 is TGTGCCAGCAGTTTATGGGGGGACTCACCCCTCCACTTT. Translating gives CASSLWGDSPLHF.